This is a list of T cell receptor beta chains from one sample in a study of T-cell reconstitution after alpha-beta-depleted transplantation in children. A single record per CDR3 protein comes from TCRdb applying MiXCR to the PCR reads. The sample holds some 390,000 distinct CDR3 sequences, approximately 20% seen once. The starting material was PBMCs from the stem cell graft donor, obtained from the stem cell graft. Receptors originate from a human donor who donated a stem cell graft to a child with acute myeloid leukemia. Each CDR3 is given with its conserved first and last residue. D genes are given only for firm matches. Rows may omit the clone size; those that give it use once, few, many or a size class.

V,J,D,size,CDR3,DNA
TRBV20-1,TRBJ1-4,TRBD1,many,CSAREPGQVNEKLFF,TGCAGTGCTAGAGAGCCGGGACAGGTTAATGAAAAACTGTTTTTT
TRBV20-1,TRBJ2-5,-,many,CSARRRGQETQYF,TGCAGTGCTAGACGGCGGGGCCAAGAGACCCAGTACTTC
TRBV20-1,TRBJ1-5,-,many,CSARDLLSNQPQHF,TGCAGTGCTAGAGATCTTTTGAGCAATCAGCCCCAGCATTTT
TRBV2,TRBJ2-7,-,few,CASSVTVYEQYF,TGTGCCAGCAGTGTTACGGTCTACGAGCAGTACTTC
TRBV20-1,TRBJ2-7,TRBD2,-,CSASSLYGRAGQCF,TGCAGTGCTAGTAGTCTTTACGGGAGGGCCGGGCAGTGCTTC
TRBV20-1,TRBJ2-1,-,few,CSATSSGLEGMDNEQFF,TGCAGTGCCACGTCCAGCGGCCTCGAGGGGATGGACAATGAGCAGTTCTTC
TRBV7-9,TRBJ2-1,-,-,CASTRTEDEQFF,TGTGCCAGCACCAGGACAGAGGATGAGCAGTTCTTC
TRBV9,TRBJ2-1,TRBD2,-,CASSVGLASNEQFF,TGTGCCAGCAGCGTTGGACTAGCCAGCAATGAGCAGTTCTTC
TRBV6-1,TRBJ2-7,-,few,CASRNWGSVPLEQYF,TGTGCCAGCAGGAACTGGGGGTCCGTCCCCCTCGAGCAGTACTTC
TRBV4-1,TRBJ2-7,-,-,CASSQEQGVMEQYF,TGCGCCAGCAGCCAAGAGCAGGGCGTTATGGAGCAGTACTTC